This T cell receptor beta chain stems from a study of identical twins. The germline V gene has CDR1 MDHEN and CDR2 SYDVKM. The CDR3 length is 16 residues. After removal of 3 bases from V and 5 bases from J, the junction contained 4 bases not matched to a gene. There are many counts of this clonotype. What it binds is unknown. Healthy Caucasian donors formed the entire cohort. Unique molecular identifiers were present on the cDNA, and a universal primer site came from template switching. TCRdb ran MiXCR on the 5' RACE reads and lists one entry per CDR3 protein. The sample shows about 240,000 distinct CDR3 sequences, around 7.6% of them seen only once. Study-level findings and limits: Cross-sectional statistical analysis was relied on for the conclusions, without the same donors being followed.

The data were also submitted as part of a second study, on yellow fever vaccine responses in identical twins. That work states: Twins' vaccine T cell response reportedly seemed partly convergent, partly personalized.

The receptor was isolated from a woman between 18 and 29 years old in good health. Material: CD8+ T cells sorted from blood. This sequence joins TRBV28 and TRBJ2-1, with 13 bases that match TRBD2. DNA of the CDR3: TGTGCCAGCAGTTTTGGACTAGCGGGAGACAACAATGAGCAGTTCTTC. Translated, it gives CASSFGLAGDNNEQFF.